Each of the 2 T cell receptor beta chains below was sequenced from the same sample in a study of PD-L1 blockade in urothelial cancer. Measured with immunoSEQ multiplex PCR; TCRdb has only the in-frame clones, and not every one. The table shows 60,000 to 70,000 clones, with 81% occurring only once. Documented time point: pretreatment peripheral blood. The input for sequencing was PBMCs, taken around atezolizumab (anti-PD-L1) treatment. These receptors were obtained from a man in his 70s with urothelial cancer.

The V gene is TRBV7-6, the J gene TRBJ1-2, with a possible D match to TRBD1 (5 bases). The CDR3 has 15 residues. Germline loops: CDR1 SGHVS, CDR2 FNYEAQ. Between the trimmed V and J ends, which lost 5 bases and 7 bases, there was a span of 20 bases. The CDR3 DNA sequence: TGTGCCAGCAGCCCGTCCCTCTTCAGGGTAACTGGCTACACCTTC. It translates to CASSPSLFRVTGYTF. The variable domain in full, completed from reference TRBV7-6 and TRBJ1-2, reads GAGVSQSPRYKVTKRGQDVALRCDPISGHVSLYWYRQALGQGPEFLTYFNYEAQQDKSGLPNDRFSAERPEGSISTLTIQRTEQRDSAMYRCASSPSLFRVTGYTFGSGTRLTVV.

The chain recombines TRBV9 with TRBJ1-4; 9 positions agree with TRBD1. The V gene's germline CDR1 is SGDLS and CDR2 YYNGEE. The CDR3 totals 15 residues. The junction had 9 bases not matched to a gene; V was cut back by 4 bases and J by 8 bases. CDR3: CASSPWDRVQEKLFF. DNA of the CDR3: TGTGCCAGCAGCCCTTGGGACAGGGTACAGGAAAAACTGTTTTTT.